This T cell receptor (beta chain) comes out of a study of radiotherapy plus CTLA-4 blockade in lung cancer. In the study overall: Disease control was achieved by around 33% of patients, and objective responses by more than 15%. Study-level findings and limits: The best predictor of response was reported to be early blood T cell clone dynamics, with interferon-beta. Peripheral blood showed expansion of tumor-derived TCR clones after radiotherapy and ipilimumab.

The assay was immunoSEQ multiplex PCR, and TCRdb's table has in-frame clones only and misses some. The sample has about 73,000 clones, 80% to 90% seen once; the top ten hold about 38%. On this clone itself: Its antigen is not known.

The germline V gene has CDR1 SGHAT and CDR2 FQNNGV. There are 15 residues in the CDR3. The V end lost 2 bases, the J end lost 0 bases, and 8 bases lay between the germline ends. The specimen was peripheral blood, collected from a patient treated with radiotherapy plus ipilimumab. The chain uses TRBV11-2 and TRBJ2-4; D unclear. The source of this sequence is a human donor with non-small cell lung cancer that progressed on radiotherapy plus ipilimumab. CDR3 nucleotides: TGTGCCAGCAGCTTACGTGCAGGAGCCAAAAACATTCAGTACTTC. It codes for CASSLRAGAKNIQYF.